The sequence of this T cell receptor (beta chain) was determined in a study of T cell responses to AZD1222 COVID-19 vaccine (dated by TCRdb to the early 2020s). Turning to the overall study: A total of over 230 trial participants underwent TCR sequencing, of whom about 210 received two doses of AZD1222 and about 25 received two doses of the MenACWY control vaccine. Trial participants were enrolled by age into subgroups of 18-55, 56-69 and 70-plus years, and approximately 150, 30 and 60 TCR-sequenced participants, respectively, were included in these subgroups.

The CDR3 regions of human TCRbeta chains were analyzed by immunosequencing. As for how the authors treated the data: Repertoire TCRs were checked for matches against a reference library of SARS-CoV-2-specific TCRs that had been generated using the MIRA antigen-specificity platform. Breadth meant the fraction of unique TCRs that were SARS-CoV-2-associated, whereas depth meant the fraction of total T cells that were SARS-CoV-2-associated. Using the MIRA data, each spike-specific TCR was mapped to the spike region that the TCR reacts to and placed in a CD4 or CD8 class. Log10-transformed breadth and depth values were compared by one-way ANOVA with Sidak's multiple comparisons tests. This immuneACCESS table, as held by TCRdb, lists in-frame sequences with V and J called but not all clones. Of the missing ones, under half trace to an unresolved V gene in checked studies; the others have no known cause. That table is the source of V, J and clone size, and D and trimming were worked out from the DNA. The sample yields over 100,000 clones; 87% were counted once. The biggest ten clones account for roughly 2.7% of the sample.

V and J are truncated by 7 bases and 4 bases respectively, leaving an intervening sequence of 10 bases. Looking up the germline V gene yields CDR1 MDHEN and CDR2 SYDVKM. The CDR3 measures 12 amino acids from cysteine to phenylalanine. Only the CDR3 DNA is retained, 36 bases long and in frame from the first base. Taken with the paper, the label for time point translates to: about 28 days (+/-7) after the second vaccine dose. AZD1222 recipients with second doses at about 4 weeks or about 12 weeks were pooled, because spike-specific TCR depth and breadth did not differ between schedules. The vaccinee samples were drawn from two UK trials, COV001 and COV002, one of which was a single-blind randomized controlled phase 2/3 trial testing AZD1222 (ChAdOx1 nCoV-19) in healthy adults. Trial participant PBMC samples were collected at day 0 and day 28 after the second dose for TCRbeta chain sequencing. In regard to this clone: Its antigen target is currently unknown. No base quality information exists; no much larger clone differs at one position.

Study-level results and caveats: Participants were mostly white British and included more females than males, and it was suggested by the authors that clonal diversity may have been underestimated. Conclusions about previously exposed vaccinees are limited because only five to seven AZD1222 recipients were SARS-CoV-2 seropositive at baseline. The vaccine-associated CD4 TCRs covered the entire spike protein, and the dominant responses fell in regions 160-218 and 743-854. Reportedly, close to half of the unique spike-specific TCRs recognized epitopes lying outside the regions that are mutated in the B.1.351 and B.1.1.7 variants. Spike-specific TCR breadth and depth rose significantly after two AZD1222 doses compared with day 0 and with MenACWY recipients. No day 14 peak-response samples were available, so repertoires were characterized only after the peak T cell response. The 56-69-year group was small, and its depth increase did not reach significance, likely because of low power.

The rearrangement combines TRBV28 with TRBJ1-1; the D gene lacks a confident call. The sequencing used peripheral blood, collected 28 days after the second AZD1222 dose. The receptor comes from an adult who received the AZD1222 COVID-19 vaccine. Read as DNA, the sequence is TGTGCCAGCATAACCCCGGGCACTGAAGCTTTCTTT. Translated, this is CASITPGTEAFF.